This T cell receptor (beta chain) derives from a study of T cell responses to AZD1222 COVID-19 vaccine. Trimming shortened V by 5 bases and J by 3 bases, and 10 bases separated the two germline ends. This CDR3 spans 12 amino acids. Germline CDR1 is GTSNPN and CDR2 is SVGIG (reference sequence). Some clones are missing from TCRdb's copy, which holds only in-frame ones; the method was immunoSEQ multiplex PCR. The table lists about 270,000 clones, 94% of them singletons. Sequenced material: peripheral blood, taken 28 days after the second AZD1222 dose. The source of this sequence is an adult who received the AZD1222 COVID-19 vaccine. This sequence joins TRBV30 and TRBJ1-2; D might be TRBD1 (5 bases). CDR3 coding DNA: TGTGCCTGGGACGGGGCTCACTATGGCTACACCTTC. Translated, it gives CAWDGAHYGYTF. The entire variable domain, with the rest obtained from reference TRBV30 and TRBJ1-2, is as follows: SQTIHQWPATLVQPVGSPLSLECTVEGTSNPNLYWYRQAAGRGLQLLFYSVGIGQISSEVPQNLSASRPQDRQFILSSKKLLLSDSGFYLCAWDGAHYGYTFGSGTRLTVV.